The entry below describes one T cell receptor beta chain. This sample is part of a study of blood T cell repertoires in COVID-19. About the research overall: Sites in the United States, Italy and Spain provided acute and convalescent COVID-19 samples. Sample material is recorded as cDNA or gDNA derived from T cells, B-cell-depleted T cells, or PBMCs.

The CDR3 covers 13 residues. V lost 8 bases, J lost 2 bases, and 2 bases stayed unmatched. CDR1 and CDR2 from the germline V gene are SEHNR and FQNEAQ (reference sequence). In the study's own analysis: Reference gene primer amplification gave nucleated cell count estimates. This table comes from immunoSEQ multiplex PCR, and its TCRdb copy is limited to in-frame clones, with some not included. That table furnishes V, J and clone size, whereas the DNA furnished D and trimming. The sample contains around 250,000 clones, more than 75% of which appear only once. The genes are TRBV7-9 and TRBJ2-2, with TRBD1 identical over 7 bases. The sequenced material came from peripheral blood. The receptor was isolated from a middle-aged man with active or convalescent COVID-19. The CDR3 loop is CASDRANTGELFF. The CDR3 DNA sequence: TGTGCCAGCGACAGGGCTAACACCGGGGAGCTGTTTTTT.